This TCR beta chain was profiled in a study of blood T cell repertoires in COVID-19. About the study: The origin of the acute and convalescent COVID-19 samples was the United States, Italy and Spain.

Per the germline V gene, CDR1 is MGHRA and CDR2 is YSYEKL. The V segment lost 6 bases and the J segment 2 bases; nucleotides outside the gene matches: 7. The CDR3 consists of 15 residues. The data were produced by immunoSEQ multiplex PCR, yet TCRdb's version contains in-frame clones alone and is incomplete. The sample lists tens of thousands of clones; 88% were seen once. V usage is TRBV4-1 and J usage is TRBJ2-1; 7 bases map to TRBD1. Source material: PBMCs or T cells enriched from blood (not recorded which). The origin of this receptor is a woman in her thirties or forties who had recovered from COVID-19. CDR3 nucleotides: TGCGCCAGCAGGGCGCCGGGACAGACCTACAATGAGCAGTTCTTC. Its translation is CASRAPGQTYNEQFF.